Detailed here is one T cell receptor (beta chain). Antigen unknown. This entry belongs to a study of OX40 agonist ivuxolimab in advanced cancers. Whole-study findings and limits: Low clonal expansion, among the lowest seen, marked partial responders at 0.1-3.0 mg/kg.

Generated by immunoSEQ multiplex PCR, the TCRdb table keeps only in-frame clones and is missing some. Of about 130,000 clones in the sample, approximately 90% are singletons; the top ten hold around 0.81%. After removal of 7 bases from V and 8 bases from J, the junction contained 6 bases not matched to a gene. Germline values: CDR1 MDHEN, CDR2 SYDVKM. This CDR3 spans 13 amino acids. The specimen was CD4+ or CD8+ T cells sorted from blood, collected in a trial of the OX40 agonist ivuxolimab. The chain combines TRBV28 with TRBJ2-1, with 9 bases identical to TRBD2. The clonotype comes from an adult with an advanced solid tumor such as melanoma, head and neck, liver or kidney cancer. This chain's CDR3 is CASTETSGHEQFF. CDR3 DNA: TGTGCCAGCACAGAGACTAGCGGTCATGAGCAGTTCTTC.